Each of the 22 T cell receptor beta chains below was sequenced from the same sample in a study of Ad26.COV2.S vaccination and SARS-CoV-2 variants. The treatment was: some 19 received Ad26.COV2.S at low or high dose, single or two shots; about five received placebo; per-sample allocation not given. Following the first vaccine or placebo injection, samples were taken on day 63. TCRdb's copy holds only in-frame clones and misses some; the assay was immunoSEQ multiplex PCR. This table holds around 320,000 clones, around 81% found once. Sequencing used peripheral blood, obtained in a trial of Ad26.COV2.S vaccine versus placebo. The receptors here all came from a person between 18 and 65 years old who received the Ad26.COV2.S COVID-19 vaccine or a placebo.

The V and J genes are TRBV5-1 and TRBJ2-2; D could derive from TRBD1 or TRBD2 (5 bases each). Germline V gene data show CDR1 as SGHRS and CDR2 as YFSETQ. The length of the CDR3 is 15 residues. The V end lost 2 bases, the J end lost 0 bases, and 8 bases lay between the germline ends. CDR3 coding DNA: TGCGCCAGCAGCTTACGGGACCCGAACACCGGGGAGCTGTTTTTT. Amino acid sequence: CASSLRDPNTGELFF.

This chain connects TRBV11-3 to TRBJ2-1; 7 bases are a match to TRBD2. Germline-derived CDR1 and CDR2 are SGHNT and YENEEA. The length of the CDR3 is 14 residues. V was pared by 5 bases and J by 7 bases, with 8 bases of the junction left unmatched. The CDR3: CASSAFDGGNEQFF. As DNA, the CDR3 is TGTGCCAGCAGCGCATTTGACGGGGGGAATGAGCAGTTCTTC.

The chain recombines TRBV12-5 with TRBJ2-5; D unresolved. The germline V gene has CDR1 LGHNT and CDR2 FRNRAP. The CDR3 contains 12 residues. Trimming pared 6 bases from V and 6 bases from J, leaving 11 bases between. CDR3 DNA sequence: TGTGCTAGTGGCCTAACCCACCAGACCCAGTACTTC. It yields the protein CASGLTHQTQYF.

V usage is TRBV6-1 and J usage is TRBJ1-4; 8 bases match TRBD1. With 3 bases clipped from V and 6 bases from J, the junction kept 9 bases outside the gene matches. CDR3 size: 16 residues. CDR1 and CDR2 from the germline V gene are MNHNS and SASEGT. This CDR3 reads CASSDPRTGSYEKLFF. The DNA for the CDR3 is TGTGCCAGCAGTGATCCCAGGACAGGGTCATATGAAAAACTGTTTTTT.

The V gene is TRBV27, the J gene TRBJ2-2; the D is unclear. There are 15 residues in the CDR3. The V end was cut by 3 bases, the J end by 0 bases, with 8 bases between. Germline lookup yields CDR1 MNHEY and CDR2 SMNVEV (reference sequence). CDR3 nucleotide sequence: TGTGCCAGCAGTTTCGTTTCGGCGAACACCGGGGAGCTGTTTTTT. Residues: CASSFVSANTGELFF.

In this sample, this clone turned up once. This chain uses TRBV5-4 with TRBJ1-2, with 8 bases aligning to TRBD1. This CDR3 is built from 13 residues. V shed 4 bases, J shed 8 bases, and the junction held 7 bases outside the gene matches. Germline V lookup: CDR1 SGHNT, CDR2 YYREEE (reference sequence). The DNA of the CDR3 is TGTGCCAGCAGCGGAGGACAGGGTTTCGGCTACACCTTC. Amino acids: CASSGGQGFGYTF.

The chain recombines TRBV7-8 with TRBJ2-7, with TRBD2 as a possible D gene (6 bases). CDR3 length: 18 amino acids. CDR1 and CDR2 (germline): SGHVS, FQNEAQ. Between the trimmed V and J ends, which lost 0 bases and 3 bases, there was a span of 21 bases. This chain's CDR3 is CASSLAPPGGPYLYEQYF. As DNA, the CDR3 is TGTGCCAGCAGCTTAGCCCCTCCCGGGGGTCCCTACCTCTACGAGCAGTACTTC.

The CDR3 loop reads CASSRQGADEQFF. DNA for the CDR3: TGTGCCAGTAGTAGACAGGGGGCTGATGAGCAGTTCTTC. The chain combines TRBV19 with TRBJ2-1; 10 positions agree with TRBD1. Germline loops: CDR1 LNHDA, CDR2 SQIVND (reference sequence). This CDR3 contains 13 residues. V trimming: 4 bases; J trimming: 8 bases; junction bases outside the gene matches: 2.

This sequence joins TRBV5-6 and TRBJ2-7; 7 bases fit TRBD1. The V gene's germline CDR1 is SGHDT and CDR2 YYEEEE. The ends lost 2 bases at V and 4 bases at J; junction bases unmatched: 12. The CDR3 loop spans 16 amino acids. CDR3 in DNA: TGTGCCAGCAGCTTTTACCCGGGACAGTTCTCTTACGAGCAGTACTTC. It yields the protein CASSFYPGQFSYEQYF.

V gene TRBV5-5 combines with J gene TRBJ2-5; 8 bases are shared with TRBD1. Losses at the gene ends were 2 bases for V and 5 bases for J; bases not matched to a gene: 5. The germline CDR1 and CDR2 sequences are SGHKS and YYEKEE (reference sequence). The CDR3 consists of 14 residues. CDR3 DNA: TGTGCCAGCAGCTTCCAGGGGGCAGGGGAGACCCAGTACTTC. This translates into CASSFQGAGETQYF.

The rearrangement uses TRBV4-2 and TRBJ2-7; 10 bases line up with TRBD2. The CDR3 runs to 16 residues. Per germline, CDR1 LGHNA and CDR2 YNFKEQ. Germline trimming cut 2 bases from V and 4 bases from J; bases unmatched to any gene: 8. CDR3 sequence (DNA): TGTGCCAGCAGCCAAATTCTAGCGGGGGAGAAGTACGAGCAGTACTTC. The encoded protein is CASSQILAGEKYEQYF.

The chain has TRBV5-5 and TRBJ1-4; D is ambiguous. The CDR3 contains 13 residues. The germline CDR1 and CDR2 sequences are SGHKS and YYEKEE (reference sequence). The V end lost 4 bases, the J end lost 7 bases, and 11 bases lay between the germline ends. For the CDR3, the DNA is TGTGCCAGCAGCGATTGGTCAGGTGAAAAACTGTTTTTT. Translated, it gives CASSDWSGEKLFF.

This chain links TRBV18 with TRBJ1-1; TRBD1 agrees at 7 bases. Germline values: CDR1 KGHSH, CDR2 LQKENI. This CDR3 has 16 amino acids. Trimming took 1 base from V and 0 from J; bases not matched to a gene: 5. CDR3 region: CASSPQSGGMNTEAFF. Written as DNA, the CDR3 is TGTGCCAGCTCACCACAGTCAGGGGGGATGAACACTGAAGCTTTCTTT.

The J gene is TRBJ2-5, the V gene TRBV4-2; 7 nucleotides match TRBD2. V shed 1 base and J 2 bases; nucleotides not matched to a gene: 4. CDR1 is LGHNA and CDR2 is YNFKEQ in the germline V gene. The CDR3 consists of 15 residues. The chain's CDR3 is CASSQGGGTQETQYF. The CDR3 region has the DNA TGTGCCAGCAGCCAAGGGGGGGGGACGCAAGAGACCCAGTACTTC.

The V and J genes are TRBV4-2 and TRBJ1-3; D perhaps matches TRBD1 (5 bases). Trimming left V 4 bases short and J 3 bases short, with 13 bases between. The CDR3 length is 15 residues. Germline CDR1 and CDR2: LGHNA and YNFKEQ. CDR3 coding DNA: TGTGCCAGCAGCCCAAATCAGGGAAGTGGAAACACCATATATTTT. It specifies CASSPNQGSGNTIYF.

This chain's CDR3 is CASSLTSGGYEQYF. The DNA for the CDR3 is TGTGCCAGCAGTCTGACTAGCGGGGGGTACGAGCAGTACTTC. The chain recombines TRBV28 with TRBJ2-7; 13 positions match TRBD2. Germline V gives CDR1 MDHEN, CDR2 SYDVKM. This CDR3 has 14 amino acids. V lost 5 bases to trimming and J lost 4 bases; unmatched junction nucleotides: 2.

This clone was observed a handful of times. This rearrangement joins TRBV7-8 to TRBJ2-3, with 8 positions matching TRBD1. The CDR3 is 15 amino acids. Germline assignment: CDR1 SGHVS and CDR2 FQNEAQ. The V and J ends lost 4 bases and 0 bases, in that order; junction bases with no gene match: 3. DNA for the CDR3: TGTGCCAGCAGCTCAAGGACAGGGAGCACAGATACGCAGTATTTT. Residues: CASSSRTGSTDTQYF.

The CDR3 nucleotides are TGTGCCATCAGTGAAATTTCGCAGGGGGCAGGCGGCTACACCTTC. Protein product: CAISEISQGAGGYTF. The chain recombines TRBV10-3 with TRBJ1-2; 8 bases are shared with TRBD1. With 3 bases clipped from V and 8 bases from J, the junction kept 11 bases outside the gene matches. The germline V gene has CDR1 ENHRY and CDR2 SYGVKD. The CDR3 is made up of 15 amino acids.

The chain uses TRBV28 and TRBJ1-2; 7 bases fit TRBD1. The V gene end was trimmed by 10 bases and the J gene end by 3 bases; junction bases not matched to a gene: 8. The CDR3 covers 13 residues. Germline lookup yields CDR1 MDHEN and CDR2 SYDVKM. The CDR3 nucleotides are TGTGCCACGGAAGGACAGGCGGACTATGGCTACACCTTC. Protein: CATEGQADYGYTF.

The CDR3 region has the DNA TGTGCCAGCACCCTTCCCTCCTACGAGCAGTACTTC. Translation gives CASTLPSYEQYF. The V call is TRBV2, the J call TRBJ2-7, with D uncertain. The V end lost 7 bases, the J end lost 0 bases, and 7 bases lay between the germline ends. This CDR3 is built from 12 residues. Germline V gene data show CDR1 as SNHLY and CDR2 as FYNNEI.

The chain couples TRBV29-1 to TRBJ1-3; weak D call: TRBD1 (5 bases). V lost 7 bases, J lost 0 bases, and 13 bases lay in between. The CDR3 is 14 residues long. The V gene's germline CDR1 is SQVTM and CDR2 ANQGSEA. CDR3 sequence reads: CSGSGASSGNTIYF. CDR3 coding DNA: TGCAGCGGCTCCGGGGCGAGCTCTGGAAACACCATATATTTT. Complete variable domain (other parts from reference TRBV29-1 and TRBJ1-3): SAVISQKPSRDICQRGTSLTIQCQVDSQVTMMFWYRQQPGQSLTLIATANQGSEATYESGFVIDKFPISRPNLTFSTLTVSNMSPEDSSIYLCSGSGASSGNTIYFGEGSWLTVV.

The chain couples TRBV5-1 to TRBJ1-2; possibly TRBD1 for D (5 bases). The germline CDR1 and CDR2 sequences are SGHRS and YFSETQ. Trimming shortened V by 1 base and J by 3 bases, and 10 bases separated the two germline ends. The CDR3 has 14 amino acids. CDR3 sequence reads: CASSLTSTDYGYTF. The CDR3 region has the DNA TGCGCCAGCAGCTTGACCTCGACAGACTATGGCTACACCTTC. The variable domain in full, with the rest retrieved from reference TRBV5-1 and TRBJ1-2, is KAGVTQTPRYLIKTRGQQVTLSCSPISGHRSVSWYQQTPGQGLQFLFEYFSETQRNKGNFPGRFSGRQFSNSRSEMNVSTLELGDSALYLCASSLTSTDYGYTFGSGTRLTVV.